The present T cell receptor beta chain was sequenced within a study of blood T cell repertoires in COVID-19. Across the study: Donors in the United States, Italy and Spain gave samples during acute or convalescent COVID-19. In each case, the material was cDNA or gDNA derived from T cells, B-cell-depleted T cells, or PBMCs.

Germline V gives CDR1 SQVTM, CDR2 ANQGSEA. The V segment lost 1 base and the J segment 7 bases; nucleotides outside the gene matches: 7. The CDR3 runs to 14 residues. Authors' data handling: Amplification of reference gene primers was used by the study to estimate nucleated cell counts. Clones were sequenced by immunoSEQ multiplex PCR, and TCRdb holds only the in-frame ones, with some missing. Clonal size and the V and J genes are those of that table, whereas D and trimming came from the DNA. Of about 240,000 clones listed, about 81% were seen once; the top ten hold roughly 8.2%. This clonotype was obtained from a woman aged 80 or over with COVID-19, enrolled during active disease. This sequence joins TRBV29-1 and TRBJ1-1; 9 bases are shared with TRBD1. Material: peripheral blood. CDR3 sequence reads: CSVEGQGEIGEAFF. As DNA, the CDR3 is TGCAGCGTTGAAGGACAGGGGGAAATTGGTGAAGCTTTCTTT.